These T cell receptor beta chains were read from a single sample in a study of blood T cell repertoires in COVID-19. Here immunoSEQ multiplex PCR was the method, and the copy in TCRdb shows in-frame clones only, minus some. The sample has roughly 100,000 clones; more than 85% are singletons. The sequenced material came from peripheral blood. Every receptor here comes from a man between 18 and 35 years old with acute or convalescent COVID-19. The CDR3 runs from the conserved cysteine through the conserved F or W. The order of the fields is J gene, D gene, V gene, clone size, CDR3 protein, CDR3 DNA. D genes are given only for firm matches. The size field is filled for only some rows; it gives once, few, many or a size class.

J gene: TRBJ1-1; D gene: .; V gene: TRBV30; clone size: .; CDR3 protein: CAWRVGRNTEAFF; CDR3 DNA: TGTGCCTGGAGGGTTGGGAGAAACACTGAAGCTTTCTTT
J gene: TRBJ2-7; D gene: TRBD2; V gene: TRBV9; clone size: .; CDR3 protein: CASSDTSGYSEQYF; CDR3 DNA: TGTGCCAGCAGCGATACTAGCGGGTATAGCGAGCAGTACTTC
J gene: TRBJ1-5; D gene: .; V gene: TRBV21-1; clone size: .; CDR3 protein: CASKFPQAGANQPQHF; CDR3 DNA: TGTGCCAGCAAGTTTCCCCAGGCGGGTGCCAATCAGCCCCAGCATTTT
J gene: TRBJ1-1; D gene: .; V gene: TRBV14; clone size: .; CDR3 protein: CASSQDQGRNTEAFF; CDR3 DNA: TGTGCCAGCAGCCAAGATCAGGGGAGGAACACTGAAGCTTTCTTT
J gene: TRBJ2-3; D gene: TRBD2; V gene: TRBV4-1; clone size: .; CDR3 protein: CASSQETSGRAGVADTQYF; CDR3 DNA: TGCGCCAGCAGCCAAGAAACTAGCGGGAGGGCCGGGGTGGCAGATACGCAGTATTTT
J gene: TRBJ2-3; D gene: .; V gene: TRBV19; clone size: .; CDR3 protein: CASSMLPGLTSTDTQYF; CDR3 DNA: TGTGCCAGTAGCATGTTACCGGGACTGACGAGCACAGATACGCAGTATTTT
J gene: TRBJ2-4; D gene: .; V gene: TRBV2; clone size: .; CDR3 protein: CASSEASYRLAKNIQYF; CDR3 DNA: TGTGCCAGCAGTGAAGCGAGTTATCGCTTAGCCAAAAACATTCAGTACTTC
J gene: TRBJ1-2; D gene: .; V gene: TRBV6-6; clone size: .; CDR3 protein: CASTPDSSNYGYTF; CDR3 DNA: TGTGCCAGCACTCCGGACAGTAGTAACTATGGCTACACCTTC
J gene: TRBJ1-2; D gene: TRBD1; V gene: TRBV19; clone size: .; CDR3 protein: CASSWDSRNYGYTF; CDR3 DNA: TGTGCCAGTAGTTGGGACAGCCGCAACTATGGCTACACCTTC
J gene: TRBJ1-1; D gene: .; V gene: TRBV5-1; clone size: .; CDR3 protein: CASSRGGQYTEAFF; CDR3 DNA: TGCGCCAGCAGCCGGGGGGGCCAATACACTGAAGCTTTCTTT
J gene: TRBJ1-6; D gene: TRBD1; V gene: TRBV9; clone size: few; CDR3 protein: CASSVGQDRDSPLHF; CDR3 DNA: TGTGCCAGCAGCGTAGGGCAGGACAGGGATTCACCCCTCCACTTT
J gene: TRBJ1-1; D gene: .; V gene: TRBV11-2; clone size: few; CDR3 protein: CASSSAGGSEAFF; CDR3 DNA: TGTGCCAGCAGCTCGGCCGGGGGTAGTGAAGCTTTCTTT
J gene: TRBJ2-1; D gene: .; V gene: TRBV30; clone size: .; CDR3 protein: CAGLAAHSYNEQFF; CDR3 DNA: TGTGCCGGGCTAGCAGCCCACTCCTACAATGAGCAGTTCTTC
J gene: TRBJ2-3; D gene: TRBD2; V gene: TRBV19; clone size: .; CDR3 protein: CASSLGLAGGKETDTQYF; CDR3 DNA: TGTGCCAGTAGCCTGGGACTAGCGGGAGGGAAAGAGACAGATACGCAGTATTTT
J gene: TRBJ1-3; D gene: .; V gene: TRBV7-2; clone size: few; CDR3 protein: CASSSPGYSGNTIYF; CDR3 DNA: TGTGCCAGCAGCTCTCCGGGATACTCTGGAAACACCATATATTTT
J gene: TRBJ1-2; D gene: .; V gene: TRBV18; clone size: .; CDR3 protein: CASSPPAQGIFYGYTF; CDR3 DNA: TGTGCCAGCTCACCACCAGCCCAGGGGATTTTCTATGGCTACACCTTC
J gene: TRBJ2-1; D gene: TRBD2; V gene: TRBV5-1; clone size: .; CDR3 protein: CASSFPIAGGTYNEQFF; CDR3 DNA: TGCGCCAGCAGCTTCCCCATAGCGGGAGGCACCTACAATGAGCAGTTCTTC
J gene: TRBJ2-5; D gene: TRBD1; V gene: TRBV18; clone size: .; CDR3 protein: CASSPPVTGGQETQYF; CDR3 DNA: TGTGCCAGCTCACCACCGGTAACAGGGGGACAAGAGACCCAGTACTTC
J gene: TRBJ1-2; D gene: .; V gene: TRBV12-3/TRBV12-4; clone size: few; CDR3 protein: CASSFARVGGYTF; CDR3 DNA: TGTGCCAGCAGTTTTGCCAGGGTGGGTGGCTACACCTTC
J gene: TRBJ1-5; D gene: .; V gene: TRBV5-1; clone size: .; CDR3 protein: CASSSGANDQPQHF; CDR3 DNA: TGCGCCAGCAGCTCAGGGGCGAATGATCAGCCCCAGCATTTT
J gene: TRBJ2-7; D gene: TRBD1; V gene: TRBV19; clone size: .; CDR3 protein: CATSGQGLTEQYF; CDR3 DNA: TGTGCCACCTCCGGACAGGGTCTAACGGAGCAGTACTTC
J gene: TRBJ2-3; D gene: .; V gene: TRBV9; clone size: .; CDR3 protein: CASSGKLTGSDTQYF; CDR3 DNA: TGTGCCAGCAGCGGGAAGCTGACTGGGTCAGATACGCAGTATTTT
J gene: TRBJ1-1; D gene: .; V gene: TRBV30; clone size: .; CDR3 protein: CAWSPGRGAWEAFF; CDR3 DNA: TGTGCCTGGAGTCCGGGCAGGGGCGCTTGGGAAGCTTTCTTT
J gene: TRBJ1-3; D gene: .; V gene: TRBV7-9; clone size: .; CDR3 protein: CASSFGDPIYF; CDR3 DNA: TGTGCCAGCAGCTTCGGGGATCCCATATATTTT
J gene: TRBJ2-7; D gene: .; V gene: TRBV6-1; clone size: .; CDR3 protein: CASSDLRGLIGIYEQYF; CDR3 DNA: TGTGCCAGCAGTGATCTCCGGGGACTTATAGGTATCTACGAGCAGTACTTC
J gene: TRBJ1-2; D gene: TRBD1; V gene: TRBV4-1; clone size: once; CDR3 protein: CASSQEAGARTGQDFYGYTF; CDR3 DNA: TGCGCCAGCAGCCAAGAAGCCGGGGCTCGGACAGGGCAAGACTTCTATGGCTACACCTTC
J gene: TRBJ2-7; D gene: TRBD1; V gene: TRBV27; clone size: .; CDR3 protein: CASSPFDRAYEQYF; CDR3 DNA: TGTGCCAGCAGCCCCTTCGACAGGGCCTACGAGCAGTACTTC
J gene: TRBJ2-1; D gene: .; V gene: TRBV30; clone size: .; CDR3 protein: CAWSGANEQFF; CDR3 DNA: TGTGCCTGGAGTGGGGCTAATGAGCAGTTCTTC
J gene: TRBJ1-2; D gene: TRBD1; V gene: TRBV9; clone size: .; CDR3 protein: CASSWRQGAYGYTF; CDR3 DNA: TGTGCCAGCAGTTGGAGACAGGGGGCATATGGCTACACCTTC
J gene: TRBJ2-7; D gene: TRBD2; V gene: TRBV9; clone size: .; CDR3 protein: CASSVSGTSPYEQYF; CDR3 DNA: TGTGCCAGCAGCGTAAGCGGGACTAGTCCCTACGAGCAGTACTTC
J gene: TRBJ1-1; D gene: .; V gene: TRBV2; clone size: .; CDR3 protein: CASSEMGSPNTEAFF; CDR3 DNA: TGTGCCAGCAGTGAAATGGGCAGTCCTAACACTGAAGCTTTCTTT
J gene: TRBJ1-5; D gene: .; V gene: TRBV20-1; clone size: few; CDR3 protein: CSANGGQPQHF; CDR3 DNA: TGCAGTGCTAACGGAGGGCAGCCCCAGCATTTT
J gene: TRBJ1-1; D gene: .; V gene: TRBV5-1; clone size: .; CDR3 protein: CASSLESRSKIVPNTEAFF; CDR3 DNA: TGCGCCAGCAGCTTGGAGTCCCGTTCTAAAATAGTCCCGAACACTGAAGCTTTCTTT
J gene: TRBJ1-3; D gene: .; V gene: TRBV19; clone size: .; CDR3 protein: CASTPARVTGNTIYF; CDR3 DNA: TGTGCCAGTACTCCCGCACGGGTAACTGGAAACACCATATATTTT
J gene: TRBJ1-1; D gene: .; V gene: TRBV30; clone size: .; CDR3 protein: CAWSERNTEAFF; CDR3 DNA: TGTGCCTGGAGCGAGCGGAACACTGAAGCTTTCTTT
J gene: TRBJ1-1; D gene: .; V gene: TRBV10-2; clone size: .; CDR3 protein: CATLAGAAEAFF; CDR3 DNA: TGCGCCACTTTGGCGGGGGCGGCTGAAGCTTTCTTT
J gene: TRBJ1-3; D gene: TRBD1; V gene: TRBV20-1; clone size: .; CDR3 protein: CSARDRGPAPSGNTIYF; CDR3 DNA: TGCAGTGCTCGTGACAGGGGTCCCGCTCCCTCTGGAAACACCATATATTTT
J gene: TRBJ2-5; D gene: TRBD2; V gene: TRBV10-1; clone size: .; CDR3 protein: CASSEGLAGIQETQYF; CDR3 DNA: TGCGCCAGCAGTGAGGGACTAGCGGGGATCCAAGAGACCCAGTACTTC
J gene: TRBJ2-3; D gene: TRBD2; V gene: TRBV29-1; clone size: once; CDR3 protein: CSVEERGALGTDTQYF; CDR3 DNA: TGCAGCGTTGAAGAGCGGGGGGCCCTTGGCACAGATACGCAGTATTTT
J gene: TRBJ2-7; D gene: TRBD2; V gene: TRBV3-1/TRBV3-2; clone size: once; CDR3 protein: CASSQALLAGPYEQYF; CDR3 DNA: TGTGCCAGCAGCCAAGCTCTACTAGCGGGACCCTACGAGCAGTACTTC
J gene: TRBJ2-7; D gene: TRBD2; V gene: TRBV6-5; clone size: .; CDR3 protein: CASSYPGTSGVEQYF; CDR3 DNA: TGTGCCAGCAGTTACCCCGGGACTAGCGGGGTCGAGCAGTACTTC
J gene: TRBJ1-6; D gene: .; V gene: TRBV5-8; clone size: .; CDR3 protein: CASSLEGLDSPLHF; CDR3 DNA: TGTGCCAGCAGCTTGGAGGGGTTGGATTCACCCCTCCACTTT
J gene: TRBJ2-3; D gene: TRBD2; V gene: TRBV29-1; clone size: .; CDR3 protein: CSDGGTSGIPATDTQYF; CDR3 DNA: TGCAGCGATGGGGGGACTAGCGGGATTCCGGCCACAGATACGCAGTATTTT
J gene: TRBJ2-5; D gene: .; V gene: TRBV27; clone size: .; CDR3 protein: CASSPSHFEGETQYF; CDR3 DNA: TGTGCCAGCAGCCCTTCCCACTTCGAGGGAGAGACCCAGTACTTC
J gene: TRBJ1-1; D gene: .; V gene: TRBV7-8; clone size: .; CDR3 protein: CASSLDRGTEAFF; CDR3 DNA: TGTGCCAGCAGCTTAGACCGGGGGACTGAAGCTTTCTTT